The 4 T cell receptor beta chains presented below share a single source sample, sequenced in a study of blood T cell repertoires in COVID-19. Clones were read by immunoSEQ multiplex PCR, and TCRdb kept only the in-frame ones, dropping some. The data show 70,000 to 100,000 clones, more than 70% seen once. The sample comprised peripheral blood. All receptors derive from a woman of 80 years or more with active COVID-19.

The V gene is TRBV28, the J gene TRBJ2-3, with D maybe TRBD2 (6 bases). The CDR3 sequence is 16 residues long. V lost 5 bases to trimming and J lost 1 base, with 16 bases between them. Germline V gene data show CDR1 as MDHEN and CDR2 as SYDVKM. Here the CDR3 reads CASSPQAGLRTDTQYF. As DNA, the CDR3 is TGTGCCAGCAGTCCCCAGGCGGGACTTCGCACAGATACGCAGTATTTT.

The V and J genes are TRBV4-1 and TRBJ2-7; D not resolved. This CDR3 contains 14 residues. V lost 0 bases and J lost 3, with 9 bases in between. Germline CDR1 and CDR2: MGHRA and YSYEKL. The CDR3 bases are TGCGCCAGCAGCCAAGAGCTCAGGTACTACGAGCAGTACTTC. It codes for CASSQELRYYEQYF.

The genes are TRBV7-2 and TRBJ1-1; D may be TRBD1 (5 bases). The CDR3 spans 13 residues. The germline CDR1 and CDR2 sequences are SGHTA and FQGNSA. V shed 3 bases and J shed 1 base, with 6 bases lying between them. CDR3 DNA sequence: TGTGCCAGCAGCTTTCAGGGGAACACTGAAGCTTTCTTT. This sequence encodes CASSFQGNTEAFF.

The V gene is TRBV18, the J gene TRBJ2-6, with D uncertain. The CDR3 contains 16 residues. V lost 2 bases and J lost 2, with 10 bases in between. Per germline, CDR1 KGHSH and CDR2 LQKENI. The CDR3 DNA reads as TGTGCCAGCTCACCAGACTCGGCGCCTGGGGCCAACGTCCTGACTTTC. Protein sequence: CASSPDSAPGANVLTF.